The sequence of this TCR beta chain was determined in a study of T cells in women clearing cervical HPV infection. The overall study: Case blood was drawn when the lesion was first found; control blood after infection became undetectable. With HLA typing for only a few women, HLA confounding remains possible.

On this clone: The sequence runs out 3 residues before the end of the CDR3; the remainder is reconstructed from the germline J gene.

Profiled with immunoSEQ multiplex PCR; TCRdb holds only in-frame clones, not every one. The repertoire shows some 14,000 clones; the top ten hold around 20%. The length of the CDR3 is 14 residues. Germline lookup yields CDR1 SEHNR and CDR2 FQNEAQ (reference sequence). Dot-blot hybridization genotyped cervical HPV amplified with MY09/MY11 PCR. Sequenced input: blood buffy coat. J is TRBJ1-1 and V is TRBV7-9; tentatively, D is TRBD1 (6 bases). The receptor was isolated from a woman between 18 and 70 years old with a cervical HPV16 infection that either progressed to CIN3+ or cleared (not recorded which). Incomplete CDR3 DNA: TGTGCCAGCAGCCCCCGGGACACCAACTACGAG. Translated, it gives CASSPRDTNYE. The CDR3 reads in full as CASSPRDTNYEAFF.